The 13 T cell receptor beta chains below come from one sample, sequenced in a study of blood T cell repertoires in COVID-19. The assay was immunoSEQ multiplex PCR, and TCRdb's table has in-frame clones only and misses some. The sample carries around 100,000 clones, more than 75% recorded once. The specimen was peripheral blood. All receptors derive from a man aged 40-49 years with acute or convalescent COVID-19.

This clone was observed a single time. The genes are TRBV6-5 and TRBJ2-3, with 10 positions matching TRBD2. Germline CDR1 MNHEY, CDR2 SVGAGI. This CDR3 comprises 16 residues. Trimming cost V 2 bases and J 4 bases; bases outside gene matches: 6. The CDR3 reads CASSYVSGGAPDTQYF. As DNA, the CDR3 is TGTGCCAGCAGTTACGTAAGCGGGGGGGCCCCAGATACGCAGTATTTT.

The V gene is TRBV3-1 (or the pseudogene TRBV3-2), the J gene TRBJ2-7, with 7 nucleotides matching TRBD1. J lost 1 base, V lost 1 base, and 1 base had no gene match. This CDR3 spans 14 amino acids. Per the germline V gene, CDR1 is LGHDT and CDR2 is YNNKEL (reference sequence). CDR3 DNA sequence: TGTGCCAGCAGCCAAGGGGGACAGTCCTACGAGCAGTACTTC. As protein: CASSQGGQSYEQYF.

The chain couples TRBV5-1 to TRBJ2-2, with 10 bases aligning to TRBD1. The CDR3 has 16 amino acids. Germline V gene lookup returns CDR1 SGHRS and CDR2 YFSETQ. V shed 4 bases and J 2 bases; nucleotides not matched to a gene: 5. CDR3 coding DNA: TGCGCCAGCAGCATTGGGGACAGGGGCAACACCGGGGAGCTGTTTTTT. Translated: CASSIGDRGNTGELFF.

Only one count was recorded for this clone. The V gene is TRBV5-5, the J gene TRBJ2-7; D perhaps matches TRBD2 (5 bases). The CDR3 contains 14 residues. V gave up 0 bases and J gave up 4 bases, with 11 bases separating them. Germline CDR1 and CDR2: SGHKS and YYEKEE (reference sequence). CDR3 protein: CASSLGRELYEQYF. In DNA, the CDR3 is TGTGCCAGCAGCTTGGGTCGGGAATTATACGAGCAGTACTTC.

The chain combines TRBV5-4 with TRBJ1-5, with 8 bases aligning to TRBD1. Germline-derived CDR1 and CDR2 are SGHNT and YYREEE (reference sequence). V gave up 0 bases and J gave up 7 bases; unmatched junction bases: 6. The CDR3 is made up of 15 amino acids. For the CDR3, the DNA is TGTGCCAGCAGCTTGGACAGGGGGACTGGGCAGCCCCAGCATTTT. As protein: CASSLDRGTGQPQHF. Using reference TRBV5-4 and TRBJ1-5 for the parts outside the CDR3, the full variable domain is ETGVTQSPTHLIKTRGQQVTLRCSSQSGHNTVSWYQQALGQGPQFIFQYYREEENGRGNFPPRFSGLQFPNYSSELNVNALELDDSALYLCASSLDRGTGQPQHFGDGTRLSIL.

This clone was recorded once. This rearrangement joins TRBV12-3 or TRBV12-4 to TRBJ1-2, with unresolved D. Between the trimmed V and J ends, which lost 8 bases and 2 bases, there was a span of 9 bases. The CDR3 is made up of 12 amino acids. The chain's CDR3 is CASAVGNYGYTF. The CDR3 nucleotides read TGTGCCAGCGCGGTAGGAAACTATGGCTACACCTTC.

The V gene is TRBV7-9, the J gene TRBJ2-7; tentative D call: TRBD1 (5 bases). This CDR3 is built from 13 residues. The germline V gene encodes CDR1 SEHNR and CDR2 FQNEAQ (reference sequence). V dropped 1 base and J dropped 3 bases, with 7 bases sitting between them. DNA for the CDR3: TGTGCCAGCAGCTTAGAGGGGCACTACGAGCAGTACTTC. As protein: CASSLEGHYEQYF.

V and J are TRBV2 and TRBJ2-3; D gene ambiguous. Germline loops: CDR1 SNHLY, CDR2 FYNNEI. This CDR3 spans 14 amino acids. The V and J ends lost 6 bases and 2 bases respectively, with 12 bases between them. CDR3 bases: TGTGCCAGCAGCCGTGACTTCTCCACAGATACGCAGTATTTT. As protein: CASSRDFSTDTQYF.

V is TRBV5-5 and J is TRBJ2-1, with TRBD2 identical over 14 bases. The CDR3 extends over 20 amino acids. Germline V gene data show CDR1 as SGHKS and CDR2 as YYEKEE (reference sequence). V was pared by 1 base and J by 0 bases, with 9 bases of the junction left unmatched. The CDR3 region is CASSLWRTSGRKSSYNEQFF. Written as DNA, the CDR3 is TGTGCCAGCAGCTTGTGGCGGACTAGCGGGAGGAAGAGCTCCTACAATGAGCAGTTCTTC.

Points on this clone: The junction differs from germline at one of its ends, possibly a read error. The gene calls are TRBV4-1 and TRBJ2-1; 7 bases agree with TRBD2. CDR1 and CDR2 from the germline V gene are MGHRA and YSYEKL. The CDR3 is 17 residues long. CDR3 residues: CASSQASGVLSYNEQFF. The CDR3 nucleotides read TGCGCCAGCAGTCAAGCTAGCGGCGTCCTCTCCTACAATGAGCAGTTCTTC.

The CDR3 sequence is CASSSTSGLNTGELFF. The CDR3 nucleotides read TGTGCCAGCAGTTCGACTAGCGGGTTGAACACCGGGGAGCTGTTTTTT. The V call is TRBV9, the J call TRBJ2-2, with TRBD2 matching 10 bases. The CDR3 is 16 amino acids. The germline V gene encodes CDR1 SGDLS and CDR2 YYNGEE. Trimming cost V 5 bases and J 1 base; bases outside gene matches: 5.

The chain combines TRBV5-4 with TRBJ1-2, with 8 bases fitting TRBD1. The germline CDR1 and CDR2 sequences are SGHNT and YYREEE (reference sequence). J lost 8 bases, V lost 0 bases, and 6 bases had no gene match. There are 14 residues in the CDR3. The CDR3 protein is CASSLAGRGLGYTF. CDR3 sequence (DNA): TGTGCCAGCAGCTTGGCCGGCAGGGGGCTAGGCTACACCTTC.

This clone occurred many times. The J gene is TRBJ1-6, the V gene TRBV19; weak D call: TRBD1 (5 bases). This CDR3 spans 15 amino acids. V lost 5 bases to trimming and J lost 11 bases, with 19 bases between them. Germline V lookup: CDR1 LNHDA, CDR2 SQIVND (reference sequence). The CDR3 DNA follows: TGTGCCAGTAGTGGGTCGACAGCCCAATGGGCACCCCTCCACTTT. Protein: CASSGSTAQWAPLHF.